The rows below give T cell receptor beta chains drawn from one sample of a study of technical replicates of blood from a handful of donors. TCRdb's table, derived via immunoSEQ multiplex PCR, lists solely in-frame clones and lacks some. The sample has roughly 12,000 clones, around 93% seen once. Sequencing input: PBMCs. Receptors were obtained from a human donor in good health. The CDR3 runs from the conserved cysteine through the conserved F or W. D genes are given only for firm matches. Clone size appears in some rows only: once, few, many, or a class for an expanded clone.

.	TRBV7-6	TRBD2	TRBJ2-7	TGTGCCAGCAGCACTAGCGGACCGGGAGATTACGAGCAGTACTTC	CASSTSGPGDYEQYF
.	TRBV9	.	TRBJ1-3	TGTGCCAGCAGCGTCGGCGGAGCCAGCGCTCGGAACACCATATATTTT	CASSVGGASARNTIYF
.	TRBV7-3	.	TRBJ2-7	TGTGCCAGCAGCCCAGCGGGCGGGACGAGCGAGCAGTACTTC	CASSPAGGTSEQYF
.	TRBV30	TRBD1	TRBJ2-7	TGTGCCTGGAGTACCGGACAGGGGAACTACGAGCAGTACTTC	CAWSTGQGNYEQYF
once	TRBV5-1	.	TRBJ2-2	TGCGCCAGCAGCCTCGCTCAGTATGCAGGAGGCGGGGAGCTGTTTTTT	CASSLAQYAGGGELFF
.	TRBV4-1	TRBD2	TRBJ2-5	TGCGCCAGCAGCCATTCCCCCCCCGGCGTAGCGGGAGTGGAGACCCAGTACTTC	CASSHSPPGVAGVETQYF
.	TRBV27	TRBD1	TRBJ1-5	TGTGCCAGCAGTACCCACGGAGGGGGCGGTCAGCCCCAGCATTTT	CASSTHGGGGQPQHF
.	TRBV6-6	TRBD1	TRBJ2-5	TGTGCCAGCACATACGGGACAGGCAGCCAAGAGACCCAGTACTTC	CASTYGTGSQETQYF
.	TRBV5-1	.	TRBJ2-7	TGCGCCAGCACCCAAGGAGGGCGCGAGCAGTACTTC	CASTQGGREQYF
.	TRBV2	TRBD2	TRBJ2-3	TGTGCCAGCAGGGTGGGGGGGGCAGATACGCAGTATTTT	CASRVGGADTQYF
.	TRBV12-5	TRBD1	TRBJ1-5	TGTGCTAGTGGATCCGGACAGGGGAATCAGCCCCAGCATTTT	CASGSGQGNQPQHF
.	TRBV15	.	TRBJ2-5	TGTGCCACCAGCAAATCGGACCCAAGGGGGGAGACCCAGTACTTC	CATSKSDPRGETQYF
.	TRBV19	TRBD1	TRBJ1-5	TGTGCCAGTAGCCGACAGGGGGAAGTTTCTCAGCCCCAGCATTTT	CASSRQGEVSQPQHF
.	TRBV15	.	TRBJ1-1	TGTGCCACCAGCAGAGATCCGGAGGCGACTGAAGCTTTCTTT	CATSRDPEATEAFF
.	TRBV18	TRBD2	TRBJ2-7	TGTGCCAGCTCACTTCAGACTAGCGGGAGGGCCAGTTACGAGCAGTACTTC	CASSLQTSGRASYEQYF
.	TRBV25-1	TRBD1	TRBJ2-1	TGTGCCAGCAGTGAACTAACCGGGACAGGGTCCCACAATGAGCAGTTCTTC	CASSELTGTGSHNEQFF
.	TRBV10-3	.	TRBJ1-2	TGTGCCATCAGTGAATTATCAGGGGTTAACTATGGCTACACCTTC	CAISELSGVNYGYTF
.	TRBV27	TRBD2	TRBJ2-2	TGTGCCAGCAGTTTCGTAGCTAGCGGGAGTGGGGCCGGGGAGCTGTTTTTT	CASSFVASGSGAGELFF
.	TRBV27	.	TRBJ2-7	TGTGCCAGCAGTTTAGCGGGGTTATACGAGCAGTACTTC	CASSLAGLYEQYF
.	TRBV10-1	TRBD1	TRBJ2-7	TGCGCCAGCAGTGCCCCGGGGACAGGGGGAGAGCAGTACTTC	CASSAPGTGGEQYF
.	TRBV6-1	TRBD2	TRBJ2-5	TGTGCCAGCAGTGAAGGGACTAGTGGGGAGACCCAGTACTTC	CASSEGTSGETQYF
.	TRBV5-1	TRBD1	TRBJ1-1	TGCGCCAGCAGCTTAGACACAGGGGGTGACACTGAAGCTTTCTTT	CASSLDTGGDTEAFF
.	TRBV6-1	.	TRBJ2-1	TGTGCCAGCAGTCCCGGCGGGTGGAGCTGGGGTGAGCAGTTCTTC	CASSPGGWSWGEQFF
.	TRBV27	TRBD1	TRBJ2-5	TGTGCCAGCAGTTTAAGCAGGGGGCGGAGGACCCAGTACTTC	CASSLSRGRRTQYF
.	TRBV2	TRBD2	TRBJ2-7	TGTGCCAGCATTTCGAGCACTAGCGGGATGAACGAGCAGTACTTC	CASISSTSGMNEQYF
.	TRBV27	.	TRBJ2-7	TGTGCCAGCAGTGGGGCGGACTCCTACGAGCAGTACTTC	CASSGADSYEQYF
.	TRBV7-9	.	TRBJ2-3	TGTGCCAGCAGGGAGCGGGCAGCTAGCACAGATACGCAGTATTTT	CASRERAASTDTQYF
.	TRBV4-1	.	TRBJ2-3	TGCGCCAGCACCGGAGCGGTGGGCAACACAGATACGCAGTATTTT	CASTGAVGNTDTQYF
.	TRBV28	.	TRBJ1-1	TGTGCCAGCAGTTTAGCCACCATCAGTGGAGCTTTCTTT	CASSLATISGAFF
.	TRBV15	TRBD1	TRBJ1-5	TGTGCCACCAGCAAGTCCGGGACAGGGTATCAGCCCCAGCATTTT	CATSKSGTGYQPQHF
.	TRBV6-1	TRBD1	TRBJ2-3	TGTGCCAGCACAGAGGGGGCTCTAGATACGCAGTATTTT	CASTEGALDTQYF
.	TRBV18	.	TRBJ2-1	TGTGCCAGCTCACCGGAGGATAGGGGGTGGATCAATGAGCAGTTCTTC	CASSPEDRGWINEQFF
.	TRBV5-1	.	TRBJ2-1	TGCGCCAGCAGTTTGGCAGGACTGGATGTCAATGAGCAGTTCTTC	CASSLAGLDVNEQFF